The following is a T cell receptor beta chain sequence with its context. This sample is drawn from a study of blood T cell repertoires in COVID-19. With 2 bases removed from V and 4 bases from J, the gap between germline ends came to 11 bases. Germline values: CDR1 MDHEN, CDR2 SYDVKM. The CDR3 runs to 14 residues. As processed by the authors: Counts of nucleated cells, estimated from reference gene primer amplification, were obtained. Profiling relied on immunoSEQ multiplex PCR, and the TCRdb table lists in-frame clones only, not all of them. That table supplies the V and J calls and clone size; D and trimming were determined from the DNA. The table includes about 91,000 clones, around 80% detected once.

The V gene is TRBV28, the J gene TRBJ1-1; D ambiguous. Sequenced input: peripheral blood. This TCR was sampled from a man aged 45-65 years with active or convalescent COVID-19. CDR3 sequence (DNA): TGTGCCAGCAGTTTAGGCGGGCCTGGCACTGAAGCTTTCTTT. Translated, it gives CASSLGGPGTEAFF.